The source of this TCR beta chain is a study of blood T cells in healthy people across ages. Combining a sample-barcoded 5' primer with a J-beta primer mix, a second PCR ran for roughly 7 to 12 cycles. MiXCR was run by TCRdb on the 5' RACE reads, yielding one entry per CDR3 protein. The sample lists over 1,200,000 distinct CDR3 sequences, 59% seen once, with over 5% in the top ten. This clonotype has only a few counts. Antigen unknown. Study-level findings and limits: It was held that diversity estimates obtained from one million T cells represented underestimates.

The CDR3 is 15 amino acids. The trim removed 2 bases at V and 9 bases at J, leaving 4 bases unmatched. Germline-derived CDR1 and CDR2 are SQVTM and ANQGSEA. They isolated at least 6 million PBMCs from each sample. The receptor's source is a man younger than 35 in good health. The rearrangement joins TRBV29-1 to TRBJ2-1; 16 nucleotides agree with TRBD2. Sequencing was carried out using blood. CDR3 DNA sequence: TGCAGCGTTGAACAGGGACTAGCGGGGGGGCCTGAGCAGTTCTTC. Its protein is CSVEQGLAGGPEQFF.